This entry describes one TCR beta chain. By how much of the sample it makes up, this clone is medium-sized (0.01 to 0.1%). The antigen it binds to is not known. No much larger clone exists at a distance of one base, and base qualities are not known. TCRbeta CDR3 regions were amplified from genomic DNA using the immunoSEQ Assay, a bias-controlled multiplex PCR. The authors' analysis ran thus. The number of nucleated cells in each sample was estimated from the amplification of reference gene primers within the assay. To quantify the absolute abundance of each unique TCRbeta CDR3 rearrangement, sequence reads were collapsed and filtered. For each sample, productive Simpson clonality was calculated by taking the square root of Simpson's diversity index across productive rearrangements. TCRdb obtained this table from immuneACCESS and retained in-frame rearrangements with V and J assigned. These tables miss some clones; where compared with another copy, unresolved V genes account for less than half of the shortfall, and the remainder is unexplained. The V and J calls and clone size come from that table; D and trimming were worked out from the DNA. This sample holds about 210,000 clones; about nine tenths were observed only once. Around 7% of the sample is in the top ten clones.

This entry comes from a study of blood T cell repertoires in COVID-19 (dated by TCRdb to the early 2020s). A note on the overall study: Recovered participants in ImmuneRACE Cohort 3 were defined by two consecutive negative NP/OP PCR tests, clearance by a healthcare professional, or resolution of symptoms. The collaborator samples originated in the United States, Italy and Spain and spanned the acute and convalescent phases of COVID-19. Nearly every sample came with metadata listing a de-identified subject ID, COVID-19 status, age in years and sex. A freely available public database, intended as a resource for researchers studying the immune response to SARS-CoV-2, is where the repertoires were released. The samples were drawn from two sources: the first 160 participants of the ongoing ImmuneRACE study, and over 1,000 subjects contributed by 6 global collaborators. Where available, HLA class I and class II types were taken from metadata supplied by the sample provider and were not determined by assay-based typing. The material from the prospective study consisted of cDNA or gDNA derived from T cells, B-cell-depleted T cells, or PBMCs. Subjects who had been exposed to COVID-19, were actively infected with it, or had recovered from it provided the deeply sampled blood TCRbeta repertoires that made up the dataset.

Paper-wide results and their limitations: Clinical and demographic metadata were provided uncurated, with the amount varying by source and participant.

Enrolling through a virtual design, the prospective study's participants ranged in age from roughly 18 to 89 years and lived across 24 United States geographic areas. Cohort assignment in the prospective study relied on participant-reported clinical history from a screening survey and a study questionnaire. In the prospective study, mobile phlebotomists collected whole blood, serum and a nasopharyngeal or oropharyngeal swab from each participant. Prospective study participants could optionally give additional blood draws and questionnaires over a roughly 2-month period. Before DNA extraction, blood samples from the prospective study were shipped at room temperature or frozen. Sequenced: PBMCs or T cells enriched from blood (not recorded which). The TCR sequence derives from a man aged 25-45 years in a cohort exposed to, infected with or recovered from COVID-19 (not recorded which).

The bases read TGTGCCAGCAGTTCCTCGGTACGAGGTCAGCCCCAGCATTTT. The encoded protein is CASSSSVRGQPQHF. The chain is made from TRBV27 and TRBJ1-5, with the D gene not confidently named. V sheds 4 bases and J sheds 6 bases, leaving 13 bases between their ends. Taken from the germline V gene (reference sequence), the CDR1 and CDR2 loops are MNHEY and SMNVEV. From cysteine to phenylalanine, the CDR3 is 14 amino acids long. Only CDR3 DNA remains: 42 bases, in frame from the first base.